These 27 T cell receptor beta chains came from one sample sequenced in a study of regulatory T cells in long-lasting Graves disease. Both iRepertoire HTBI primers and Arm-PCR of CDR3 regions were used to build the TCR beta libraries. TCRdb passed the multiplex PCR reads through MiXCR, listing each CDR3 protein once. The top ten hold approximately 9.6% of the sample, which has roughly 520,000 distinct CDR3 sequences, around 12% seen once. The time point was: newly diagnosed GD, antithyroid drugs for less than 3 months. The authors made the TCR library using RNA they extracted from PBMCs. These data were also filed under a second study, of T cells in Graves' hyperthyroidism and ophthalmopathy.

This specimen consisted of peripheral blood mononuclear cells (PBMCs), obtained at new diagnosis, from a patient treated with antithyroid drugs. These receptor sequences come from a woman aged 25 to 45 with Graves disease.

The sample holds one count of this clonotype. V gene TRBV6-4 combines with J gene TRBJ2-3, with D hard to call. V was shortened by 5 bases and J by 0 bases, with 15 bases between the two germline ends. Germline V CDR1 and CDR2: MRHNA, SNTAGT. CDR3 length equals 16 residues. The CDR3 nucleotides read TGTGCCAGCAGTCCGGAAGACATCCCTAGCACAGATACGCAGTATTTT. Its translation is CASSPEDIPSTDTQYF.

This clonotype came up a few times. The chain is built from TRBV6-1 and TRBJ1-1; no firm D call. With 5 bases removed from V and 0 bases from J, the gap between germline ends came to 16 bases. The CDR3 is 16 residues long. CDR1 and CDR2 (germline): MNHNS, SASEGT. CDR3 protein: CASSPFPVVVNTEAFF. The CDR3 DNA sequence: TGTGCCAGCAGTCCGTTTCCCGTGGTTGTGAACACTGAAGCTTTCTTT.

This clonotype occurred many times. The J gene is TRBJ1-2, the V gene TRBV11-2; 9 bases map to TRBD1. This CDR3 comprises 15 residues. Germline CDR1 and CDR2: SGHAT and FQNNGV. V was pared by 1 base and J by 5 bases, with 5 bases of the junction left unmatched. CDR3 coding DNA: TGTGCCAGCAGCTTAGTGGGGACAGGGTCTTATGGCTACACCTTC. Protein: CASSLVGTGSYGYTF.

This clonotype was detected many times. The CDR3 is CASVAGTGQETQYF. For the CDR3, the DNA is TGTGCCAGCGTCGCCGGGACAGGCCAAGAGACCCAGTACTTC. The chain uses TRBV2 and TRBJ2-5, with 8 bases that match TRBD1. The CDR3 spans 14 residues. Germline V CDR1 and CDR2: SNHLY, FYNNEI. J gave up 1 base and V 8 bases, and 6 bases lay outside the gene matches.

This clonotype has a count of ten or more. This chain connects TRBV27 to TRBJ2-6, with no clear D. The CDR3 runs to 16 residues. Trimming cost V 5 bases and J 0 bases, with 11 bases left between them. Germline-derived CDR1 and CDR2 are MNHEY and SMNVEV (reference sequence). CDR3 protein: CASSPRLFSGANVLTF. CDR3 in DNA: TGTGCCAGCAGTCCACGACTGTTCTCTGGGGCCAACGTCCTGACTTTC.

V and J are TRBV4-1 and TRBJ1-1; possibly TRBD1 for D (5 bases). Germline assignment: CDR1 MGHRA and CDR2 YSYEKL. The V and J ends lost 1 base and 10 bases respectively, with 19 bases between them. The CDR3 consists of 15 residues. Here the CDR3 reads CASSQVGTRPGGAFF. In nucleotides, the CDR3 is TGCGCCAGCAGCCAAGTAGGGACGCGCCCTGGCGGAGCTTTCTTT.

This clonotype came up many times. This rearrangement joins TRBV20-1 to TRBJ1-1; D is unresolved. Germline CDR1 and CDR2: DFQATT and SNEGSKA (reference sequence). The CDR3 runs to 13 residues. The ends were cut back, 0 bases at V and 1 base at J, with 6 bases in the middle. This CDR3 reads CSARDPKNTEAFF. The CDR3 DNA follows: TGCAGTGCTAGAGACCCCAAGAACACTGAAGCTTTCTTT.

This clonotype was found many times. V and J are TRBV12-3 or TRBV12-4 and TRBJ2-4; TRBD2 agrees at 8 bases. The CDR3 covers 16 residues. V was clipped by 5 bases and J by 6 bases; unmatched bases: 12. The CDR3 loop reads CASSTSRGTRRNIQYF. The CDR3, as DNA: TGTGCCAGCAGTACGAGTCGGGGGACTAGAAGAAACATTCAGTACTTC.

At least ten counts were recorded for this clonotype. The chain couples TRBV11-2 to TRBJ2-4, with 10 positions matching TRBD2. Trimming removed 1 base from V and 0 bases from J; junction bases left unmatched: 12. The CDR3 is 20 residues long. CDR1 is SGHAT and CDR2 is FQNNGV in the germline V gene. Here the CDR3 DNA reads TGTGCCAGCAGCTTAGCTTCCGGGACTAGCGTAAAGCTAGCCAAAAACATTCAGTACTTC. This translates into CASSLASGTSVKLAKNIQYF.

This clonotype was observed a few times. The chain combines TRBV4-2 with TRBJ1-2, with a weak D call TRBD1 (6 bases). The germline CDR1 and CDR2 sequences are LGHNA and YNFKEQ. With 0 bases removed from V and 5 bases from J, the gap between germline ends came to 13 bases. The CDR3 contains 15 residues. The CDR3 reads CASSQEQGPWYGYTF. CDR3 sequence (DNA): TGTGCCAGCAGCCAAGAACAGGGTCCGTGGTATGGCTACACCTTC.

This clonotype was observed at least ten times. The chain combines TRBV6-2 or TRBV6-3 with TRBJ1-5; D is undetermined. The germline V and J ends were trimmed by 6 bases and 2 bases, with 14 bases remaining between them. Germline V lookup: CDR1 MNHEY, CDR2 SVGEGT. This CDR3 is built from 15 residues. The CDR3 DNA reads as TGTGCCAGCAGGACGCCTGCCGGGGGCAATCAGCCCCAGCATTTT. It translates to CASRTPAGGNQPQHF.

The chain has TRBV7-2 and TRBJ2-7, with D unresolved. Germline CDR1 reads SGHTA; CDR2 reads FQGNSA. This CDR3 is built from 13 residues. Trimming took off 1 base at V and 6 bases at J, with 10 bases between the two ends. The chain's CDR3 is CTSSLVTMGEQYF. The CDR3 DNA reads as TGTACCAGCAGCTTAGTAACTATGGGCGAGCAGTACTTC.

This clonotype has at least ten counts. CDR3 sequence (DNA): TGTGCCAGCAGTCCCCTGCCAGGGATCTACGAGCAGTACTTC. This sequence encodes CASSPLPGIYEQYF. The chain couples TRBV28 to TRBJ2-7, with D perhaps matching TRBD1 (5 bases). CDR3 length: 14 amino acids. Trimming left V 5 bases short and J 3 bases short, with 14 bases between. From germline, CDR1 is MDHEN and CDR2 SYDVKM.

Details on this clonotype: An end of the junction does not agree with germline; a read error may underlie this. CDR3 in amino acids: CASSTYNTGELSF. CDR3 coding DNA: TGTGCCAGCAGCACATACAACACCGGGGAGCTGTCTTTT. The chain carries TRBV7-2 and TRBJ2-2, with D possibly TRBD2 on 5 matching bases. CDR1 SGHTA and CDR2 FQGNSA come from the germline V gene. This CDR3 comprises 13 residues.

This clonotype appeared many times. This CDR3 is CASSLRGGGSLEQYF. CDR3 nucleotide sequence: TGTGCCAGCAGCTTAAGAGGGGGTGGCAGCCTCGAGCAGTACTTC. V gene TRBV7-3 combines with J gene TRBJ2-7; maybe TRBD1 (6 bases). This CDR3 has 15 amino acids. V lost 1 base and J 6 bases, leaving 16 bases between the germline ends. Germline values: CDR1 SGHTA, CDR2 FQGTGA.

The chain is built from TRBV9 and TRBJ2-2, with D perhaps matching TRBD1 (7 bases). Germline lookup yields CDR1 SGDLS and CDR2 YYNGEE. This CDR3 spans 17 amino acids. V was clipped by 2 bases and J by 5 bases, with 19 bases between them. Here the CDR3 reads CASSVVGGGIKTGELFF. The CDR3 region has the DNA TGTGCCAGCAGCGTTGTAGGGGGCGGGATAAAGACCGGGGAGCTGTTTTTT.

This clonotype occurred many times. V and J are TRBV14 and TRBJ2-1; 11 nucleotides align to TRBD1. This CDR3 comprises 14 residues. V dropped 4 bases and J dropped 8; count of bases not matched to a gene: 4. Germline V gene lookup returns CDR1 SGHDN and CDR2 FVKESK. The CDR3 DNA reads TGTGCCAGCAGCCTAGGACAGGGGGCCTATGAGCAGTTCTTC. Translated: CASSLGQGAYEQFF.

This chain links TRBV15 with TRBJ1-5; 9 positions match TRBD1. V lost 5 bases, J lost 10 bases, and 15 bases stayed unmatched. Germline lookup yields CDR1 LNHNV and CDR2 YYDKDF (reference sequence). This CDR3 is built from 16 residues. In DNA form, the CDR3 reads TGTGCCACCAGCCCCGGGGTGCGGACAGGGGTTGGCCCCCAGCATTTT. It encodes CATSPGVRTGVGPQHF.

This clonotype appeared many times. The chain carries TRBV19 and TRBJ2-3, with a possible D match to TRBD1 (6 bases). CDR1 LNHDA and CDR2 SQIVND come from the germline V gene (reference sequence). The V gene lost 9 bases and the J gene lost 2 bases, with 15 bases spanning the gap. The CDR3 runs to 14 residues. The CDR3 sequence is CASSNRVFTDTQYF. The CDR3 DNA is TGTGCCAGCTCTAACAGGGTTTTCACAGATACGCAGTATTTT. The full variable domain, rest sourced from reference TRBV19 and TRBJ2-3, is DGGITQSPKYLFRKEGQNVTLSCEQNLNHDAMYWYRQDPGQGLRLIYYSQIVNDFQKGDIAEGYSVSREKKESFPLTVTSAQKNPTAFYLCASSNRVFTDTQYFGPGTRLTVL.

The table lists this clonotype with many counts. This chain links TRBV2 with TRBJ2-3; D is possibly TRBD1 (6 bases). The V end was cut by 7 bases, the J end by 4 bases, with 9 bases between. Germline V lookup: CDR1 SNHLY, CDR2 FYNNEI. This CDR3 is built from 12 residues. The CDR3 sequence is CASTTGPDTQYF. The DNA for the CDR3 is TGTGCCAGCACGACAGGTCCAGATACGCAGTATTTT.

The gene calls are TRBV4-1 and TRBJ1-4; TRBD1 matches at 7 bases. The length of the CDR3 is 15 residues. Germline V gene lookup returns CDR1 MGHRA and CDR2 YSYEKL. With V trimmed by 2 bases and J by 3 bases, 3 bases remained unmatched. The CDR3 region is CASSQPGGSNEKLFF. CDR3 bases: TGCGCCAGCAGCCAACCAGGGGGGTCTAATGAAAAACTGTTTTTT.

This clonotype was observed many times. The chain links TRBV10-3 to TRBJ1-6; the D gene is possibly TRBD1 (6 bases). CDR3 length: 14 residues. V lost 5 bases and J 8 bases, leaving 13 bases between the germline ends. Per the germline V gene, CDR1 is ENHRY and CDR2 is SYGVKD. CDR3 in amino acids: CAISPDRNYSPLHF. As DNA, the CDR3 is TGTGCCATCAGTCCCGACAGGAATTATTCACCCCTCCACTTT.

This clonotype was detected a few times. The chain links TRBV20-1 to TRBJ2-7; 8 bases fit TRBD2. Per the germline V gene, CDR1 is DFQATT and CDR2 is SNEGSKA (reference sequence). This CDR3 has 14 amino acids. The V and J ends lost 3 bases and 4 bases, in that order; junction bases with no gene match: 8. CDR3 DNA sequence: TGCAGTGCTAGTAGGGCGGGAGGATTGTACGAGCAGTACTTC. Its protein product is CSASRAGGLYEQYF.

This clonotype has only a few counts. V usage is TRBV10-3 and J usage is TRBJ2-7, with 9 bases that match TRBD1. CDR3 size: 13 residues. CDR1 is ENHRY, CDR2 SYGVKD, per germline. J lost 6 bases, V lost 6 bases, and 6 bases had no gene match. For the CDR3, the DNA is TGTGCCATCAGCCGGGACAGGGTCTCCGAGCAGTACTTC. Translated: CAISRDRVSEQYF.

There are a few counts of this clonotype. The chain uses TRBV6-1 and TRBJ1-6, with a possible D match to TRBD1 (5 bases). The CDR3 sequence is 15 residues long. Germline CDR1 is MNHNS and CDR2 is SASEGT. Between the trimmed V and J ends, which lost 6 bases and 12 bases, there was a span of 21 bases. CDR3 loop: CASRRQGSPLLPLHF. The CDR3 nucleotides are TGTGCCAGCAGGAGGCAGGGTTCCCCCCTACTACCCCTCCACTTT.

In the case of this clonotype: A read error is possible here, since a much larger clone lies one base away. The chain combines TRBV20-1 with TRBJ2-5; D might be TRBD1 (5 bases). Germline V CDR1 and CDR2: DFQATT, SNEGSKA (reference sequence). The CDR3 is made up of 16 amino acids. The CDR3 bases are TGCAGTGCTAGAGATCAGGGTCAGGCCCGCCAAGAGACCCTGTACTTC. It specifies CSARDQGQARQETLYF.

This clonotype was counted at least ten times. This rearrangement joins TRBV2 to TRBJ1-1; D unresolved. The V gene's germline CDR1 is SNHLY and CDR2 FYNNEI. The CDR3 covers 12 residues. Between the trimmed V and J ends, which lost 8 bases and 8 bases, there was a span of 15 bases. This CDR3 is CASRGEVTEAFF. The CDR3 DNA follows: TGTGCCAGCCGGGGTGAGGTTACGGAAGCTTTCTTT. The complete variable domain, with remaining parts taken from reference TRBV2 and TRBJ1-1, reads EPEVTQTPSHQVTQMGQEVILRCVPISNHLYFYWYRQILGQKVEFLVSFYNNEISEKSEIFDDQFSVERPDGSNFTLKIRSTKLEDSAMYFCASRGEVTEAFFGQGTRLTVV.